The 15 T cell receptor beta chains in this list originate from one sample, sequenced in a study of a mutant IDH1 vaccine in newly diagnosed glioma (dated by TCRdb to about 2021). Read against the paper, the sample's time point label means: week 23, last vaccination. Each vaccine dose was 300 ug of a 20-mer mutant IDH1 peptide in Montanide, given subcutaneously with topical imiquimod. Their recognized antigens are unknown. Receptors were amplified or captured by the immunoSEQ multiplex PCR assay. TCRdb took over this immuneACCESS table, retaining in-frame rearrangements with V and J assigned. Such tables are incomplete; in checked studies, under half of the missing clones stem from an unresolved V gene, and the remainder is unexplained. Across this sample there are 88,000 or so clones, with over 75% seen only once. The ten largest clones represent approximately 2% of the sample. This specimen was PBMCs, taken from a glioma patient whose treatment included an IDH1 peptide vaccine. These receptors originate from a man aged 25 to 40 with glioma. Some clones in this sample may be carry-over from other donors' samples.

The rearrangement joins TRBV5-6 to TRBJ2-5; D call uncertain. The end of the DNA is better explained by TRBJ2-7, so the J call may be wrong. This CDR3 has 13 residues. Germline V gene sequence: CDR1 SGHDT, CDR2 YYEEEE. CDR3 protein: CASSLEDSYEQYF. The CDR3 DNA reads as TGTGCCAGCAGCTTGGAGGATTCCTACGAGCAGTACTTC.

This clone has just one count. This chain connects TRBV30 to TRBJ2-5, with D hard to call. Looked up from germline, CDR1 is GTSNPN and CDR2 is SVGIG (reference sequence). The CDR3 runs to 12 residues. Deletions cut 2 bases from V and 2 bases from J, with 6 bases between. CDR3 sequence (DNA): TGTGCCTGGAGTATACTGCAAGAGACCCAGTACTTC. Encoded protein: CAWSILQETQYF.

This clone was picked up a small number of times. V gene TRBV5-8 combines with J gene TRBJ1-1; TRBD1 agrees at 9 bases. The germline V gene encodes CDR1 SGHTS and CDR2 YDEGEE. This CDR3 has 13 amino acids. Trimming took 5 bases from V and 5 from J; bases not matched to a gene: 4. The CDR3 sequence: CASSYRGRTEAFF. In nucleotides, the CDR3 is TGTGCCAGCAGTTACAGGGGGCGGACTGAAGCTTTCTTT.

This chain links TRBV30 with TRBJ2-7, with 7 bases identical to TRBD1. J was trimmed by 6 bases and V by 6 bases; bases with no gene match: 8. The CDR3 has 12 residues. The germline V gene encodes CDR1 GTSNPN and CDR2 SVGIG (reference sequence). CDR3 region: CACSTGSGEQYF. CDR3 coding DNA: TGTGCCTGTTCGACAGGGTCGGGCGAGCAGTACTTC.

CDR3 region: CASSLQQGTLNTEAFF. The CDR3 bases are TGTGCCAGCAGCTTGCAGCAGGGCACCCTGAACACTGAAGCTTTCTTT. The chain recombines TRBV7-2 with TRBJ1-1; TRBD1 might be the D (5 bases). This CDR3 comprises 16 residues. With 3 bases removed from V and 0 bases from J, the gap between germline ends came to 14 bases. Germline V gives CDR1 SGHTA, CDR2 FQGNSA.

The V gene is TRBV7-9, the J gene TRBJ1-4; no firm D call. Germline values: CDR1 SEHNR, CDR2 FQNEAQ (reference sequence). V lost 1 base to trimming and J lost 6 bases, with 9 bases between them. The CDR3 has 14 amino acids. CDR3 in amino acids: CASSLGSGDEKLFF. The DNA for the CDR3 is TGTGCCAGCAGCTTAGGGAGTGGGGATGAAAAACTGTTTTTT.

V and J are TRBV18 and TRBJ2-5; D remains unclear. Gene TRBJ2-7 matches the end of the DNA better, so the J call may be wrong. CDR1 and CDR2 (germline): KGHSH, LQKENI. This CDR3 is 14 amino acids long. Here the CDR3 reads CASSPSGRPYEQYF. DNA for the CDR3: TGTGCCAGCTCACCATCGGGCCGTCCCTACGAGCAGTACTTC.

The genes are TRBV28 and TRBJ2-2; D unresolved. CDR3 size: 14 residues. Germline-derived CDR1 and CDR2 are MDHEN and SYDVKM. V was pared by 5 bases and J by 7 bases, with 14 bases between. CDR3 bases: TGTGCCAGCAGTCCTATTTCGAGGTTCGGGGAGCTGTTTTTT. Protein: CASSPISRFGELFF.

This rearrangement joins TRBV6-6 to TRBJ1-1, with D tentatively TRBD1 (6 bases). The CDR3 consists of 16 residues. Trimming pared 4 bases from V and 1 base from J, leaving 16 bases between. The germline gives CDR1 MNHNY, CDR2 SVGAGI (reference sequence). CDR3 residues: CASSWSPGEGNTEAFF. The CDR3 bases are TGTGCCAGCAGTTGGAGTCCAGGGGAGGGGAACACTGAAGCTTTCTTT.

This clone was recorded only once. This rearrangement joins TRBV19 to TRBJ2-1; the D call may be TRBD1 or TRBD2 (5 bases each). CDR1 is LNHDA, CDR2 SQIVND, per germline (reference sequence). This CDR3 comprises 15 residues. V lost 7 bases to trimming and J lost 8 bases, with 21 bases between them. The CDR3 spells CASTPRQGRSYEQFF. The DNA for the CDR3 is TGTGCCAGTACCCCTAGGCAGGGACGGTCCTATGAGCAGTTCTTC.

V gene TRBV5-1 combines with J gene TRBJ2-7; D may be TRBD1 or TRBD2 (5 bases each). Trimming took off 0 bases at V and 10 bases at J, with 17 bases between the two ends. Germline lookup yields CDR1 SGHRS and CDR2 YFSETQ. This CDR3 contains 14 residues. CDR3 sequence reads: CASSLEDAGDGQYF. The CDR3 DNA reads TGCGCCAGCAGCTTGGAGGACGCCGGGGACGGTCAGTACTTC.

The rearrangement uses TRBV25-1 and TRBJ2-3, with TRBD1 matching 9 bases. The J segment lost 1 base and the V segment lost 8 bases, leaving 1 base of the junction unmatched. In germline, CDR1 is MGHDK, CDR2 SYGVNS. The CDR3 covers 13 residues. The CDR3 here is CASRTGGTDTQYF. The CDR3 nucleotides are TGTGCCAGCCGGACAGGGGGCACAGATACGCAGTATTTT.

The chain couples TRBV19 to TRBJ2-1; D unclear. With 5 bases removed from V and 0 bases from J, the gap between germline ends came to 11 bases. Germline CDR1 and CDR2: LNHDA and SQIVND (reference sequence). CDR3 length: 15 amino acids. CDR3 in DNA: TGTGCCAGTAGTTTTAAGCGCAGCTCCTACAATGAGCAGTTCTTC. Protein: CASSFKRSSYNEQFF.

This rearrangement joins TRBV5-6 to TRBJ1-1; no clear D gene. This CDR3 is built from 11 residues. V dropped 7 bases and J dropped 12 bases, with 16 bases sitting between them. In germline, CDR1 is SGHDT, CDR2 YYEEEE. CDR3 sequence: CASSASGFTFF. CDR3 DNA: TGTGCCAGCTCAGCGTCCGGGTTCACTTTCTTT.

The V call is TRBV7-2, the J call TRBJ1-5, with D possibly being TRBD1 (5 bases). Germline CDR1 is SGHTA and CDR2 is FQGNSA. V lost 2 bases and J 5 bases, leaving 7 bases between the germline ends. This CDR3 has 13 residues. This CDR3 reads CASSLWGYQPQHF. CDR3 DNA: TGTGCCAGCAGCTTATGGGGGTATCAGCCCCAGCATTTT.